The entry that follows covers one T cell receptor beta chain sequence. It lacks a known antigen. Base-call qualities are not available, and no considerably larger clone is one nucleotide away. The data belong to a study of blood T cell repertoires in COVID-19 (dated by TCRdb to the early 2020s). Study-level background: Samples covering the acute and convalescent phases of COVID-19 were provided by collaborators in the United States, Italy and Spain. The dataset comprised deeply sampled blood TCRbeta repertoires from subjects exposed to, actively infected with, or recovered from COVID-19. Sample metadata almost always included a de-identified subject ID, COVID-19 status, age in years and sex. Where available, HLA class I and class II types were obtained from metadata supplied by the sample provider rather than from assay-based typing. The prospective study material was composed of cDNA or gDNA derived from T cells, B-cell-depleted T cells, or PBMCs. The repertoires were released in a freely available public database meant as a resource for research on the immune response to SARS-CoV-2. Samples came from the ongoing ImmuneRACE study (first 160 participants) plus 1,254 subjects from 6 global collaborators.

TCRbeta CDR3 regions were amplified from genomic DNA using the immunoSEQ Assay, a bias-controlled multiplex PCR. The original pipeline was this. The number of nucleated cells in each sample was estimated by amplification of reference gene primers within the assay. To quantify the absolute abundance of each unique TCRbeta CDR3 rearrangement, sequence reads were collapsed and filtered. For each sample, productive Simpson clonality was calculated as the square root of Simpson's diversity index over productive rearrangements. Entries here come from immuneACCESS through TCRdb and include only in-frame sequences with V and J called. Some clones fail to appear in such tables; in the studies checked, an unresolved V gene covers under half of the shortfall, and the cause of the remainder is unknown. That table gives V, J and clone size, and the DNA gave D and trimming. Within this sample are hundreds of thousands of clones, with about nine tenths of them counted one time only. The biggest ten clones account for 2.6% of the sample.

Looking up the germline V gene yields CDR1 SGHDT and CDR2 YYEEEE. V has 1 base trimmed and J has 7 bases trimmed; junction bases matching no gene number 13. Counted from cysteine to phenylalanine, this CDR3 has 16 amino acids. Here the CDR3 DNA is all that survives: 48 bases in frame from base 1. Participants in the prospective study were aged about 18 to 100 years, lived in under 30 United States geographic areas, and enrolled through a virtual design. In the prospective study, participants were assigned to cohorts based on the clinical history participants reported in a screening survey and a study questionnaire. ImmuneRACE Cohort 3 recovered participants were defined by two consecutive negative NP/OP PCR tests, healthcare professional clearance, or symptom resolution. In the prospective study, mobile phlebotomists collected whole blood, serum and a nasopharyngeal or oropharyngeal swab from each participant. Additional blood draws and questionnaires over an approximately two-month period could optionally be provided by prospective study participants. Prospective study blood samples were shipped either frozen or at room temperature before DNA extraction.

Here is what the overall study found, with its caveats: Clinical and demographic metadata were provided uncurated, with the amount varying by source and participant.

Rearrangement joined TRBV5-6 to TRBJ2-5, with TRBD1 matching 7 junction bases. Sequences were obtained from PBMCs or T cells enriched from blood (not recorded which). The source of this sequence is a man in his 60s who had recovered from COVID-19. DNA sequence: TGTGCCAGCAGCTTGAAAACAGGGGCGGCCGCAGGGACCCAGTACTTC. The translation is CASSLKTGAAAGTQYF. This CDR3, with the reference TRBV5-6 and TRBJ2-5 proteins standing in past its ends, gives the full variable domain DAGVTQSPTHLIKTRGQQVTLRCSPKSGHDTVSWYQQALGQGPQFIFQYYEEEERQRGNFPDRFSGHQFPNYSSELNVNALLLGDSALYLCASSLKTGAAAGTQYFGPGTRLLVL.